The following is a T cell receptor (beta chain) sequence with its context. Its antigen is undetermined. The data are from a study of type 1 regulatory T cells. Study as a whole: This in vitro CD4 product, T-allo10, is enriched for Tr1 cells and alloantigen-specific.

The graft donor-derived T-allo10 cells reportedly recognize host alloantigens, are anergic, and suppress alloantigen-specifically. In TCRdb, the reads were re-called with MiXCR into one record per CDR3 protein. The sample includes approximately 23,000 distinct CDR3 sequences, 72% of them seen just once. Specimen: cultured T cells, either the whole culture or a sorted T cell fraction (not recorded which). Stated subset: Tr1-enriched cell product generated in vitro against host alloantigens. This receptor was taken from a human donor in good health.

The CDR3 protein is CASSELVETQYF. CDR3 in DNA: TGTGCCAGCAGTGAATTGGTGGAGACCCAGTACTTC. J is TRBJ2-5 and V is TRBV2, with unresolved D. Per the germline V gene, CDR1 is SNHLY and CDR2 is FYNNEI. Trimming left V 2 bases short and J 5 bases short, with 6 bases between. The CDR3 extends over 12 amino acids.